A single sample is the source of the 9 T cell receptor beta chains below, sequenced in a study of blood T cell repertoires in COVID-19. TCRdb keeps only in-frame clones here, not all; method: immunoSEQ multiplex PCR. The sample has approximately 72,000 clones; roughly 86% are singletons. Source material: peripheral blood. The receptors were sampled from a woman aged 55-69 years with acute or convalescent COVID-19.

V is TRBV7-2 and J is TRBJ2-7; 13 bases align to TRBD2. CDR1 and CDR2 from the germline V gene are SGHTA and FQGNSA. The CDR3 has 16 amino acids. The V segment lost 3 bases and the J segment 5 bases; nucleotides outside the gene matches: 7. CDR3 in DNA: TGTGCCAGCAGCTTGGGACTAGCGGGGCTTGGTGACGAGCAGTACTTC. Translated, it gives CASSLGLAGLGDEQYF.

The chain couples TRBV7-9 to TRBJ1-1; TRBD1 aligns across 9 bases. The ends lost 5 bases at V and 8 bases at J; junction bases unmatched: 15. The CDR3 has 16 amino acids. CDR1 is SEHNR and CDR2 is FQNEAQ in the germline V gene (reference sequence). The chain's CDR3 is CASSPLYGQGNIEAFF. DNA for the CDR3: TGTGCCAGCAGCCCCCTTTACGGACAGGGGAATATCGAAGCTTTCTTT. Filled out from reference TRBV7-9 and TRBJ1-1, the complete variable domain reads DTGVSQNPRHKITKRGQNVTFRCDPISEHNRLYWYRQTLGQGPEFLTYFQNEAQLEKSRLLSDRFSAERPKGSFSTLEIQRTEQGDSAMYLCASSPLYGQGNIEAFFGQGTRLTVV.

This clone came up a few times. V is TRBV12-3 or TRBV12-4 and J is TRBJ1-1; D is perhaps TRBD1 (6 bases). The CDR3 runs to 13 residues. Trimming took off 6 bases at V and 0 bases at J, with 8 bases between the two ends. The CDR3 loop reads CASRGALNTEAFF. The CDR3 DNA reads TGTGCCAGCAGGGGGGCATTGAACACTGAAGCTTTCTTT.

The chain recombines TRBV27 with TRBJ1-2; TRBD1 might be the D (5 bases). V was trimmed by 6 bases and J by 8 bases, leaving 19 bases between them. The CDR3 loop spans 14 amino acids. Germline V gives CDR1 MNHEY, CDR2 SMNVEV (reference sequence). CDR3 coding DNA: TGTGCCAGCAGCCCCATAGCAGGGCTAGGCGGCTACACCTTC. Translating gives CASSPIAGLGGYTF.

The chain links TRBV5-5 to TRBJ1-6; D is undetermined. The V end was cut by 4 bases, the J end by 7 bases, with 15 bases between. CDR1 and CDR2 (germline): SGHKS, YYEKEE (reference sequence). This CDR3 has 15 amino acids. The CDR3 sequence: CASSSLDGRNSPLHF. The CDR3 DNA sequence: TGTGCCAGCAGCAGCCTGGACGGGAGGAATTCACCCCTCCACTTT.

The CDR3 region is CAAGSFNNEQFF. The CDR3 DNA sequence: TGTGCCGCCGGGTCTTTCAACAATGAGCAGTTCTTC. J is TRBJ2-1 and V is TRBV30, with no clear D. Trimming pared 8 bases from V and 5 bases from J, leaving 13 bases between. The germline gives CDR1 GTSNPN, CDR2 SVGIG (reference sequence). The CDR3 contains 12 residues.

This chain connects TRBV10-3 to TRBJ2-3; TRBD1 matches 9 bases. Germline assignment: CDR1 ENHRY and CDR2 SYGVKD. The CDR3 covers 14 residues. The J segment lost 4 bases and the V segment lost 6 bases, leaving 5 bases of the junction unmatched. In DNA form, the CDR3 reads TGTGCCATCAGCTTAACAGGGGGCGCAGATACGCAGTATTTT. Amino acid sequence: CAISLTGGADTQYF.

This sequence joins TRBV12-3 or TRBV12-4 and TRBJ1-6, with D hard to call. The CDR3 covers 13 residues. V shed 3 bases and J shed 6 bases, with 6 bases lying between them. CDR3 amino acids: CASSFQSNSPLHF. CDR3 DNA sequence: TGTGCCAGCAGTTTTCAGTCTAATTCACCCCTCCACTTT.

This chain links TRBV21-1 with TRBJ1-2. TRBV21-1 is a listed pseudogene. The CDR3 sequence is 14 residues long. The CDR3 coding sequence is TGTGCCAGCAGAAAGTGTCCTAGGAACTATGGCTACACCTTC. Its translation: CASRKCPRNYGYTF.